This entry lists 5 T cell receptor beta chains sequenced from one sample in a study of shared clonotypes between healthy human individuals. Using immunoSEQ multiplex PCR, the repertoire was profiled, and TCRdb retains in-frame clones only, with some absent. Of about 2,100,000 clones listed, roughly 91% are singletons. Positive CCR7 selection of CD45RO-negative cells yielded the naive CD8 cells, and terminally differentiated effector memory CD45RA+ cells were excluded. The sample taken for sequencing was naive CD8+ T cells from PBMCs. These receptor sequences come from a man younger than 35 in good health. Some clones in this sample may be carry-over from other donors' samples.

This rearrangement joins TRBV19 to TRBJ1-1, with TRBD1 matching over 8 bases. The trim removed 10 bases at V and 1 base at J, leaving 14 bases unmatched. The CDR3 is 16 residues long. Germline CDR1 LNHDA, CDR2 SQIVND (reference sequence). The CDR3 loop reads CATLKADRAENTEAFF. As DNA, the CDR3 is TGTGCCACCCTTAAGGCGGACAGGGCGGAGAACACTGAAGCTTTCTTT.

The chain links TRBV10-3 to TRBJ2-5, with TRBD2 matching 8 bases. This CDR3 spans 15 amino acids. Germline V lookup: CDR1 ENHRY, CDR2 SYGVKD. Trimming removed 3 bases from V and 1 base from J; junction bases left unmatched: 4. CDR3 in DNA: TGTGCCATCAGTGACCGAACTAGCGGCCAAGAGACCCAGTACTTC. This translates into CAISDRTSGQETQYF.

The rearrangement links TRBV6-6 to TRBJ2-1; a possible D gene is TRBD1 (5 bases). This CDR3 region has 16 residues. Trimming took off 2 bases at V and 4 bases at J, with 15 bases between the two ends. Per germline, CDR1 MNHNY and CDR2 SVGAGI (reference sequence). CDR3: CASSYGQAKGYNEQFF. Here the CDR3 DNA reads TGTGCCAGCAGTTACGGGCAGGCCAAGGGGTACAATGAGCAGTTCTTC.

On this clone itself: The sample contains more than one DNA sequence encoding this CDR3. DNA for the CDR3: TGTGCCAGCAGCCCTACAGTAAACACCGGGGAGCTGTTTTTT. It specifies CASSPTVNTGELFF. The V gene is TRBV27, the J gene TRBJ2-2; no reliable D call. The CDR3 spans 14 residues. From germline, CDR1 is MNHEY and CDR2 SMNVEV (reference sequence). V lost 6 bases, J lost 2 bases, and 10 bases lay in between.

This sequence joins TRBV13 and TRBJ2-5; 7 bases align to TRBD2. Germline loops: CDR1 PRHDT, CDR2 FYEKMQ (reference sequence). This CDR3 is built from 15 residues. Trimming took 5 bases from V and 0 from J; bases not matched to a gene: 6. The CDR3 reads CASSPGRGYQETQYF. As DNA, the CDR3 is TGTGCCAGCAGCCCTGGGAGGGGCTACCAAGAGACCCAGTACTTC.